Following are 20 T cell receptor beta chains from one sample sequenced in a study of blood T cell repertoires in COVID-19. Here immunoSEQ multiplex PCR was the method, and the copy in TCRdb shows in-frame clones only, minus some. The profile shows roughly 230,000 clones, roughly 85% of them singletons. The material sequenced was peripheral blood. The receptor set was obtained from a man aged 45-60 years with COVID-19, enrolled during active disease.

V is TRBV11-2 and J is TRBJ2-7, with 12 bases matching TRBD2. The CDR3 is made up of 18 amino acids. CDR1 SGHAT and CDR2 FQNNGV come from the germline V gene. V shed 5 bases and J 7 bases; nucleotides not matched to a gene: 18. The CDR3: CASSLLAGGSWTVGEQYF. The CDR3, as DNA: TGTGCCAGCAGCCTTCTAGCGGGGGGGTCCTGGACGGTGGGTGAGCAGTACTTC. Full variable domain (rest looked up from reference TRBV11-2 and TRBJ2-7): EAGVAQSPRYKIIEKRQSVAFWCNPISGHATLYWYQQILGQGPKLLIQFQNNGVVDDSQLPKDRFSAERLKGVDSTLKIQPAKLEDSAVYLCASSLLAGGSWTVGEQYFGPGTRLTVT.

V and J are TRBV9 and TRBJ2-5; 8 bases map to TRBD2. The CDR3 runs to 16 residues. The trim removed 3 bases at V and 4 bases at J, leaving 11 bases unmatched. Germline CDR1 reads SGDLS; CDR2 reads YYNGEE. The CDR3 sequence: CASSEEAGVRGETQYF. The CDR3 DNA reads as TGTGCCAGCAGCGAAGAAGCGGGGGTGAGAGGAGAGACCCAGTACTTC.

The chain carries TRBV5-1 and TRBJ2-7, with TRBD2 matching 11 bases. The CDR3 extends over 20 amino acids. Germline CDR1 reads SGHRS; CDR2 reads YFSETQ. With V trimmed by 2 bases and J by 5 bases, 21 bases remained unmatched. The CDR3, as DNA: TGCGCCAGCAGCTTCCAAGCGGTGACTAGCGGGACAACTCTTCCTAACGAGCAGTACTTC. Its protein is CASSFQAVTSGTTLPNEQYF.

This clone was seen more than once but under ten times. The chain joins TRBV4-1 to TRBJ1-5; TRBD1 is a possible D gene (5 bases). The germline V gene has CDR1 MGHRA and CDR2 YSYEKL. The CDR3 loop spans 17 amino acids. Trimming removed 3 bases at V and 0 bases at J, with 15 bases between. CDR3 DNA: TGCGCCAGCAGCCAGACGCGGACACCCGATAGCAATCAGCCCCAGCATTTT. This gives the protein CASSQTRTPDSNQPQHF.

The rearrangement joins TRBV9 to TRBJ2-7, with a tentative D call TRBD2 (5 bases). The CDR3 runs 13 residues. The V gene lost 2 bases and the J gene lost 3 bases, with 9 bases spanning the gap. Germline assignment: CDR1 SGDLS and CDR2 YYNGEE. CDR3: CASSVGDYYEQYF. The CDR3 coding sequence is TGTGCCAGCAGCGTCGGGGATTACTACGAGCAGTACTTC.

The chain couples TRBV16 to TRBJ1-2, with D possibly matching TRBD1 (5 bases). The CDR3 totals 15 residues. The V and J ends lost 2 bases and 0 bases respectively, with 10 bases between them. From germline, CDR1 is KGHSY and CDR2 FQNENV. CDR3 protein: CASSQVQGTNYGYTF. CDR3 bases: TGTGCCAGCAGCCAAGTTCAGGGAACTAACTATGGCTACACCTTC.

The J gene is TRBJ1-1, the V gene TRBV6-2 or TRBV6-3, with a possible D match to TRBD1 (6 bases). The CDR3 consists of 14 residues. V lost 2 bases and J 4 bases, leaving 11 bases between the germline ends. Germline V gene lookup returns CDR1 MNHEY and CDR2 SVGEGT. The CDR3 DNA reads TGTGCCAGCAGTTACGACAGGTTGGGCACTGAAGCTTTCTTT. Protein product: CASSYDRLGTEAFF.

V is TRBV24-1 and J is TRBJ2-7, with D hard to call. There are 14 residues in the CDR3. Trimming took 4 bases from V and 0 from J, leaving 9 bases between them. Germline-derived CDR1 and CDR2 are KGHDR and SFDVKD. The chain's CDR3 is CATSEGRNSYEQYF. The CDR3 DNA follows: TGTGCCACCAGTGAGGGCAGGAACTCCTACGAGCAGTACTTC.

V and J are TRBV11-2 and TRBJ2-3; a possible D gene is TRBD2 (6 bases). This CDR3 contains 17 residues. V lost 1 base and J lost 2, with 16 bases in between. Germline CDR1 is SGHAT and CDR2 is FQNNGV. DNA for the CDR3: TGTGCCAGCAGCTTAGCGGCTCCCGGGGGAATCACAGATACGCAGTATTTT. Translating gives CASSLAAPGGITDTQYF.

This clone was detected a few times. The chain couples TRBV18 to TRBJ2-7; unclear D gene. Trimming took off 2 bases at V and 1 base at J, with 9 bases between the two ends. This CDR3 has 14 amino acids. Germline assignment: CDR1 KGHSH and CDR2 LQKENI. CDR3 region: CASSPNEASYEQYF. The CDR3 region has the DNA TGTGCCAGCTCACCAAACGAAGCATCCTACGAGCAGTACTTC.

This chain connects TRBV7-9 to TRBJ2-6, with 7 bases matching TRBD1. Germline CDR1 and CDR2: SEHNR and FQNEAQ (reference sequence). The CDR3 is 16 residues long. V lost 6 bases and J lost 0; bases outside the gene matches: 5. This CDR3 is CASSRGTVSGANVLTF. The CDR3 DNA is TGTGCCAGCAGTCGAGGGACAGTCTCTGGGGCCAACGTCCTGACTTTC. The whole variable domain, filled in from reference TRBV7-9 and TRBJ2-6, reads DTGVSQNPRHKITKRGQNVTFRCDPISEHNRLYWYRQTLGQGPEFLTYFQNEAQLEKSRLLSDRFSAERPKGSFSTLEIQRTEQGDSAMYLCASSRGTVSGANVLTFGAGSRLTVL.

This clone has a single count. This chain uses TRBV15 with TRBJ2-7; TRBD1 might be the D (6 bases). Trimming took 5 bases from V and 4 from J, leaving 15 bases between them. The CDR3 is 14 residues long. CDR1 is LNHNV, CDR2 YYDKDF, per germline (reference sequence). CDR3 bases: TGTGCCACCAGCCGCATCCCAGGGGATTACGAGCAGTACTTC. It encodes CATSRIPGDYEQYF.

The V gene is TRBV10-2, the J gene TRBJ1-2; tentative D call: TRBD1 (6 bases). The CDR3 is made up of 14 amino acids. V gave up 6 bases and J gave up 0 bases, with 11 bases separating them. Germline loops: CDR1 WSHSY, CDR2 SAAADI. The CDR3: CASSDGTSNYGYTF. CDR3 nucleotide sequence: TGCGCCAGCAGCGACGGGACATCTAACTATGGCTACACCTTC.

This chain joins TRBV6-6 and TRBJ2-2, with 11 nucleotides matching TRBD1. This CDR3 has 16 residues. Germline V lookup: CDR1 MNHNY, CDR2 SVGAGI (reference sequence). V dropped 6 bases and J dropped 4; count of bases not matched to a gene: 7. CDR3 amino acids: CASRSRDRGFTGELFF. As DNA, the CDR3 is TGTGCCAGCAGAAGCCGGGACAGGGGGTTCACCGGGGAGCTGTTTTTT.

The rearrangement uses TRBV6-5 and TRBJ2-7; D is perhaps TRBD2 (5 bases). CDR1 and CDR2 from the germline V gene are MNHEY and SVGAGI. This CDR3 spans 13 amino acids. V was cut by 4 bases and J by 0 bases, with 7 bases left in between. The CDR3 DNA sequence: TGTGCCAGCAGTTCCCGGGACTCCTACGAGCAGTACTTC. This gives the protein CASSSRDSYEQYF.

This chain joins TRBV18 and TRBJ1-2; D unresolved. The germline CDR1 and CDR2 sequences are KGHSH and LQKENI. The CDR3 is 12 amino acids. Trimming pared 5 bases from V and 5 bases from J, leaving 9 bases between. The CDR3 DNA follows: TGTGCCAGCTCATCAAACGGGTATGGCTACACCTTC. Protein sequence: CASSSNGYGYTF.

This chain links TRBV23-1 with TRBJ1-2; D is uncertain. TRBV23-1 has ORF status, its function being uncertain. The CDR3 consists of 18 residues. The V end was cut by 0 bases, the J end by 0 bases, with 17 bases between. DNA for the CDR3: TGCGCCAGCAGTCAATCGAAAGCTTACAGAATTCCTAACTATGGCTACACCTTC. It specifies CASSQSKAYRIPNYGYTF.

This clone has a single count. The chain employs TRBV12-3 or TRBV12-4 and TRBJ1-6; D might be TRBD1 (5 bases). The CDR3 runs to 12 residues. V was pared by 4 bases and J by 9 bases, with 7 bases between. CDR3 coding DNA: TGTGCCAGCAGTTCAGGGATTTCACCCCTCCACTTT. This codes for CASSSGISPLHF.

V and J are TRBV4-3 and TRBJ1-6, with D possibly TRBD1 on 6 matching bases. This CDR3 has 14 amino acids. The germline CDR1 and CDR2 sequences are LGHNA and YSLEER. Trimming took off 0 bases at V and 10 bases at J, with 10 bases between the two ends. As DNA, the CDR3 is TGCGCCAGCAGCCAAGAAACAGGGCAATCACCCCTCCACTTT. Protein product: CASSQETGQSPLHF.

This chain uses TRBV27 with TRBJ1-1; 8 nucleotides align to TRBD1. Per the germline V gene, CDR1 is MNHEY and CDR2 is SMNVEV (reference sequence). The V segment lost 5 bases and the J segment 5 bases; nucleotides outside the gene matches: 7. This CDR3 is built from 14 residues. In DNA form, the CDR3 reads TGTGCCAGCAGTCTTGGACAGGGAAGGACTGAAGCTTTCTTT. Translating gives CASSLGQGRTEAFF.